This entry features one TCR beta chain sequence. This clonotype appeared many times. Its antigen has not been determined. No much larger clone is present one base from it, and per-base qualities are unavailable. The data are from a study of blood T cells in healthy people across ages (dated by TCRdb to between 2015 and 2017). Regarding the study in general: In model experiments, roughly one uniquely barcoded TCR beta cDNA molecule per two T cells was captured by template switching. To avoid experimental bias, donors of different ages were distributed randomly across sequencing lanes. The study measured age-related changes in TCR beta repertoire diversity using deep sequencing normalized with unique cDNA molecular identifiers. For two donors (one aged 18 to 30 and one aged 80 or older), the study analyzed two additional independent replicas of 1 million unique cDNA reads from the same blood draw. Four age groups were formed from the donors: young (average roughly 15 years), middle-aged (just under 40), aged (under 70) and long-lived (less than 85).

Overall results and qualifications from the work: Since profiling was done on bulk unsorted PBMCs, naive and antigen-experienced compartments could not be conclusively compared. Compared with the aged group, more naive CD4+ T cells, fewer expanded clones and increased TCR diversity were shown by the long-lived group, suggesting age selection. The percentage of naive T cells measured by flow cytometry correlated strongly with observed TCR beta diversity. Estimates of total diversity from one million sequenced T cells were regarded as lower bounds and underestimates. The CMV infection status of donors was not known, potentially confounding age-related changes in expanded clonotypes. As age increased, observed TCR beta diversity per million T cells dropped in a roughly linear way, and a significant reduction was already evident by age 40.

Library construction relied on 5' RACE. The sample was run on an Illumina HiSeq 2500. A second PCR of about 7 to 12 cycles was run with a J-beta primer mix and a sample-barcoded 5' primer. A template-switch 5' adaptor carrying 12 random nucleotides introduced a unique molecular identifier onto each TCR beta cDNA molecule. At least 3 million CDR3-containing paired-end reads were obtained from each sample. First-strand cDNA was synthesized from all RNA with the Mint cDNA synthesis kit, primed by a TRBC-specific oligonucleotide. After uracil-DNA glycosylase treatment, a first 18-cycle PCR used universal primers M1SS and BC2_uni_R on all cDNA. Turning to the authors' computational methods: Each sample was normalized by randomly selecting 1 million high-quality reads, each carrying a distinct molecular identifier. Instead of being binned into consensus sequences, reads that shared molecular identifiers were thrown out. MiTCR, set to a Q25 quality threshold and the strictest error-elimination algorithm, was used for CDR3 identification, clonotype clustering and error correction. A nonparametric unseen species model with Euler transformation was used to estimate lower-bound total TCR beta diversity. Through fastp at Q25 and MiXCR, TCRdb rebuilt clones from the public reads, retaining in-frame beta chains. Duplicate CDR3 protein sequences are folded into a single record with the most common DNA and genes. The V and J calls follow TCRdb's processing rather than the paper's. For this sample there are about 630,000 distinct CDR3 sequences; around 20% appear just once. The leading ten clones occupy 3% to 4.5% of the sample.

The donors were roughly 40 Caucasian individuals from Russia, aged roughly 6 to 100 years, who were systemically healthy. Each donor gave 8 to 10 milliliters of peripheral blood, collected into EDTA-treated Vacutainer tubes. Ficoll-Paque density-gradient centrifugation was used to isolate PBMCs, with at least 7 million per sample. Trizol reagent was used to extract total RNA from PBMCs, with at least 6 micrograms per sample. For every donor, an aliquot of PBMCs went through flow cytometry to measure the percentages of naive CD45RAhigh/CD27high T cells. The germline V gene (reference sequence) specifies SEHNR as CDR1 and FQNEAQ as CDR2. Taken from cysteine to phenylalanine, the CDR3 has 15 residues. The only DNA kept is the CDR3, 45 bases in frame from the first base. The germline V and J ends show losses of 5 bases and 3 bases respectively, and no gene match explains 5 bases of the junction.

The chain is made from TRBV7-9 and TRBJ2-1, with 9 bases matching TRBD2. This TCR was sampled from a man between 65 and 85 years old in good health. The sequenced sample consisted of blood. The CDR3 protein: CASSPGLADYNEQFF. Read as DNA, the sequence is TGTGCCAGCAGCCCGGGACTAGCTGACTACAATGAGCAGTTCTTC.